The 9 T cell receptor beta chains listed next were all sequenced from one sample in a study of vaccination effects on CD4 cells after COVID-19. The data were produced by immunoSEQ multiplex PCR, yet TCRdb's version contains in-frame clones alone and is incomplete. This sample has about 24,000 clones, with around 70% found just once. No antigen is known for these receptors. Before sequencing, viral peptide pools were used by the ViraFEST assay to expand antigen-specific CD4+ T cells. CD4+ T cells were isolated after approximately 10 days of culture. The cohort was immunized with two doses of either the BNT162b2 or mRNA-1273 vaccine. The sequenced sample was CD4+ T cells from PBMCs cultured with SARS-CoV-2 spike peptides, obtained after COVID-19 vaccination. These receptors were obtained from a human donor who received a COVID-19 vaccine.

The chain combines TRBV5-1 with TRBJ2-6; D is perhaps TRBD2 (6 bases). This CDR3 has 19 residues. V lost 0 bases and J 3 bases, leaving 19 bases between the germline ends. The germline V gene has CDR1 SGHRS and CDR2 YFSETQ. The CDR3 is CASSLDGRPGAHGANVLTF. The CDR3 DNA is TGCGCCAGCAGCTTGGATGGGAGGCCCGGAGCGCATGGGGCCAACGTCCTGACTTTC.

The CDR3 bases are TGTGCCAGCAGCAAAGAGTACCGAATTCTTTACAATGAGCAGTTCTTC. This codes for CASSKEYRILYNEQFF. The rearrangement joins TRBV21-1 to TRBJ2-1. TRBV21-1 is an annotated pseudogene. This CDR3 has 16 amino acids.

This clone occurred once. V and J are TRBV29-1 and TRBJ1-1; possible D gene TRBD1, 6 bases. Germline CDR1 and CDR2: SQVTM and ANQGSEA. The CDR3 spans 14 residues. V was trimmed by 5 bases and J by 0 bases, leaving 13 bases between them. CDR3 DNA: TGCAGCGTTCTTTCGGACAGCCTGAACACTGAAGCTTTCTTT. It yields the protein CSVLSDSLNTEAFF.

V gene TRBV3-1 (or the pseudogene TRBV3-2) combines with J gene TRBJ2-6; 8 bases line up with TRBD1. Germline CDR1 is LGHDT and CDR2 is YNNKEL (reference sequence). V lost 4 bases to trimming and J lost 4 bases; unmatched junction nucleotides: 9. CDR3 length: 17 amino acids. CDR3 coding DNA: TGTGCCAGCAGCCCCGCTACAGGGGGTTCAGGGGCCAACGTCCTGACTTTC. This gives the protein CASSPATGGSGANVLTF.

This clone was counted a single time. The chain joins TRBV5-1 to TRBJ2-7; D is unclear. V was clipped by 0 bases and J by 0 bases, with 7 bases between them. The germline CDR1 and CDR2 sequences are SGHRS and YFSETQ. This CDR3 is built from 14 residues. Here the CDR3 reads CASSLVADSYEQYF. The CDR3 nucleotides are TGCGCCAGCAGCTTGGTAGCAGACTCCTACGAGCAGTACTTC.

This clone occurred once. This sequence joins TRBV4-1 and TRBJ2-2, with TRBD1 matching 8 bases. The CDR3 sequence is 18 residues long. With 4 bases clipped from V and 0 bases from J, the junction kept 10 bases outside the gene matches. From germline, CDR1 is MGHRA and CDR2 YSYEKL. The CDR3 DNA reads as TGCGCCAGCAGCCTAGCTGACAGGGGTATATCGAACACCGGGGAGCTGTTTTTT. Translating gives CASSLADRGISNTGELFF.

This chain links TRBV6-5 with TRBJ2-2, with a tentative D call TRBD1 (6 bases). V shed 0 bases and J shed 5 bases, with 13 bases lying between them. CDR3 size: 16 residues. CDR1 is MNHEY, CDR2 SVGAGI, per germline. The CDR3 bases are TGTGCCAGCAGTTACTCGAACTCCCAGGGGACCGGGGAGCTGTTTTTT. As protein: CASSYSNSQGTGELFF.

The chain uses TRBV7-8 and TRBJ1-2; D is ambiguous. Trimming removed 4 bases at V and 3 bases at J, with 9 bases between. CDR3 length equals 13 residues. Germline V CDR1 and CDR2: SGHVS, FQNEAQ. CDR3 coding DNA: TGTGCCAGCAGCTGGGCCGCGGACTATGGCTACACCTTC. Its protein is CASSWAADYGYTF.

V usage is TRBV19 and J usage is TRBJ1-2, with 7 bases fitting TRBD1. V gave up 7 bases and J gave up 6 bases; unmatched junction bases: 11. The germline V gene has CDR1 LNHDA and CDR2 SQIVND (reference sequence). The CDR3 length is 14 residues. The DNA for the CDR3 is TGTGCCAGTACCCCAACCGGGACAGAGAATGGCTACACCTTC. This sequence encodes CASTPTGTENGYTF.